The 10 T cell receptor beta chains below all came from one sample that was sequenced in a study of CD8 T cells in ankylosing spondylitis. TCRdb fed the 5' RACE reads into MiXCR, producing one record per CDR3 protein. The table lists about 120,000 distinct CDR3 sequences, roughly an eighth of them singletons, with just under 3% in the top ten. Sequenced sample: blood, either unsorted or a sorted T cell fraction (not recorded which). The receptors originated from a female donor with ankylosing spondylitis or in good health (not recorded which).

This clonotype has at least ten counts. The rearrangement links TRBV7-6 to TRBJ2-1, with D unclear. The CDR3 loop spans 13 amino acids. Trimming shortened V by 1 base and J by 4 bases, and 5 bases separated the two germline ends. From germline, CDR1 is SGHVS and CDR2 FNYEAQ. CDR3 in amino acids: CASSLDKYNEQFF. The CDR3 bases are TGTGCCAGCAGCTTAGACAAGTACAATGAGCAGTTCTTC. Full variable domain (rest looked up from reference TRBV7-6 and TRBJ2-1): GAGVSQSPRYKVTKRGQDVALRCDPISGHVSLYWYRQALGQGPEFLTYFNYEAQQDKSGLPNDRFSAERPEGSISTLTIQRTEQRDSAMYRCASSLDKYNEQFFGPGTRLTVL.

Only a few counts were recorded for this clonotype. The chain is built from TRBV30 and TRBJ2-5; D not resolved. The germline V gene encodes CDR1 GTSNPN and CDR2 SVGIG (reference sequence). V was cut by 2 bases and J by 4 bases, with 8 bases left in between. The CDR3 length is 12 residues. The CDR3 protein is CAWSQGLETQYF. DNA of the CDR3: TGTGCCTGGAGTCAAGGTCTAGAGACCCAGTACTTC.

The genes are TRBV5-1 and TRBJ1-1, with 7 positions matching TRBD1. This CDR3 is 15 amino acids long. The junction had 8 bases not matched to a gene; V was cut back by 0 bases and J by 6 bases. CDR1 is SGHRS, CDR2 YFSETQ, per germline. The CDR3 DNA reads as TGCGCCAGCAGCTTGGGTGGGACAGCCGACGCTGAAGCTTTCTTT. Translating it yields CASSLGGTADAEAFF.

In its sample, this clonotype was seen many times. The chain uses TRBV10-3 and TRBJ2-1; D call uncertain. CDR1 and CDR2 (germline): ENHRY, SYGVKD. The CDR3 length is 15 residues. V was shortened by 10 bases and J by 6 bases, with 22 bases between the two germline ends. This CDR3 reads CATYGWEAGSNEQFF. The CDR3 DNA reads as TGTGCCACATATGGATGGGAAGCAGGAAGCAATGAGCAGTTCTTC.

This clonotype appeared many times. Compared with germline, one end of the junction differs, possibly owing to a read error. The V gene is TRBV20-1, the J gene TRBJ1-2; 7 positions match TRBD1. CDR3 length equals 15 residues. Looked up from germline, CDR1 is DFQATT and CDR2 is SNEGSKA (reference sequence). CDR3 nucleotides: TGCAGTGCTAGAGATCCAACTGGGACAGTCTATCGCTACACCTTC. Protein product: CSARDPTGTVYRYTF.

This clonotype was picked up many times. The CDR3 region has the DNA TGTGCCAGCAGTGCCTCGGGAGGAGGAAGCAATCAGCCCCAGCATTTT. Translated: CASSASGGGSNQPQHF. This sequence joins TRBV2 and TRBJ1-5; no definite D call. CDR1 and CDR2 (germline): SNHLY, FYNNEI. The CDR3 spans 16 residues. Trimming took 4 bases from V and 1 from J, leaving 14 bases between them.

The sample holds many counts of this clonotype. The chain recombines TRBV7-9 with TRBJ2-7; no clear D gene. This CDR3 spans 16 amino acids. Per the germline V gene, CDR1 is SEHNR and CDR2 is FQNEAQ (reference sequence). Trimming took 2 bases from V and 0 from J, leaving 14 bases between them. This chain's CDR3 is CASSLSGSRSSYEQYF. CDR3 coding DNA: TGTGCCAGCAGCTTATCCGGGTCGAGGAGCTCCTACGAGCAGTACTTC.

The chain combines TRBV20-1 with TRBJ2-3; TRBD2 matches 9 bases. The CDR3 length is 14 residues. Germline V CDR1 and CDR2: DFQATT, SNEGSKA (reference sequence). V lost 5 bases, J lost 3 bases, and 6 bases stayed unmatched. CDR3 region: CSALISGGTDTQYF. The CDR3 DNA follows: TGCAGTGCTCTAATTAGCGGGGGAACAGATACGCAGTATTTT.

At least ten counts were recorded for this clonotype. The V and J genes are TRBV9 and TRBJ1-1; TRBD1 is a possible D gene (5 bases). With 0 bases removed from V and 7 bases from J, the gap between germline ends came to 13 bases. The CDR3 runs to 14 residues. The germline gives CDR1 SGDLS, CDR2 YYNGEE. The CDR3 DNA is TGTGCCAGCAGCGTAGCAGGGTCGAACGGTGAAGCTTTCTTT. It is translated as CASSVAGSNGEAFF. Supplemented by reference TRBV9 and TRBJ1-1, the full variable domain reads DSGVTQTPKHLITATGQRVTLRCSPRSGDLSVYWYQQSLDQGLQFLIQYYNGEERAKGNILERFSAQQFPDLHSELNLSSLELGDSALYFCASSVAGSNGEAFFGQGTRLTVV.

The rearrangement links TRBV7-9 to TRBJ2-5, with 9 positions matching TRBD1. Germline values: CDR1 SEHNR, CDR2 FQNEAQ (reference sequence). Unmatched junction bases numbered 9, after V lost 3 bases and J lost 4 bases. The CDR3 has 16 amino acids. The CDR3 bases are TGTGCCAGCAGCTTTTTGGAGACAGGGGGAATAGAGACCCAGTACTTC. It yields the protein CASSFLETGGIETQYF.